This T cell receptor (beta chain) was found in a study of siplizumab effects on memory and regulatory T cells. Method: immunoSEQ multiplex PCR; TCRdb's copy keeps in-frame clones and lacks some. The sample yields 85,000 to 120,000 clones, more than 85% seen once. This CDR3 is 16 amino acids long. V gave up 3 bases and J gave up 6 bases; unmatched junction bases: 10. Germline lookup yields CDR1 SGHNT and CDR2 YYREEE (reference sequence). This chain uses TRBV5-4 with TRBJ2-1; 9 bases are shared with TRBD1. The sequence was collected from a human donor in good health. Sequenced material: CD4+ T cells sorted from blood. The CDR3 region is CASSSKRDRVGNEQFF. CDR3 DNA sequence: TGTGCCAGCAGCTCGAAAAGGGACAGGGTCGGCAATGAGCAGTTCTTC.